The 9 T cell receptor beta chains given below trace back to one sample, sequenced in a study of T-cell memory formation after mild COVID-19. Each CDR3 protein gets one entry after TCRdb re-called the 5' RACE reads with MiXCR. In the table there are more than 350,000 distinct CDR3 sequences, around a fifth of which are singletons. The source material was PBMCs or a T cell subset sorted from them (not recorded which). Source of these receptors: an adult woman who had mild COVID-19 (a few samples of this study predate the infection). Cell type and time point are not known.

The chain uses TRBV11-2 and TRBJ1-2, with D hard to call. This CDR3 has 13 residues. The V gene's germline CDR1 is SGHAT and CDR2 FQNNGV. The V and J ends lost 2 bases and 8 bases respectively, with 12 bases between them. The CDR3, as DNA: TGTGCCAGCAGCTTATCGGGGAGAGGGGGCTACACCTTC. Its protein product is CASSLSGRGGYTF.

The chain carries TRBV28 and TRBJ1-4, with D unclear. Per germline, CDR1 MDHEN and CDR2 SYDVKM. Trimming shortened V by 6 bases and J by 7 bases, and 6 bases separated the two germline ends. CDR3 size: 11 residues. CDR3 protein: CASRQSEKLFF. CDR3 coding DNA: TGTGCCAGCAGACAGAGTGAAAAACTGTTTTTT.

The chain uses TRBV30 and TRBJ1-5; 9 nucleotides align to TRBD1. The CDR3 spans 15 residues. Germline loops: CDR1 GTSNPN, CDR2 SVGIG (reference sequence). V gave up 3 bases and J gave up 6 bases; unmatched junction bases: 9. The CDR3, as DNA: TGTGCCTGGAGCGATCCGGGACAGGGACTTCAGCCCCAGCATTTT. Encoded protein: CAWSDPGQGLQPQHF. The full variable domain, with the rest looked up from reference TRBV30 and TRBJ1-5, is SQTIHQWPATLVQPVGSPLSLECTVEGTSNPNLYWYRQAAGRGLQLLFYSVGIGQISSEVPQNLSASRPQDRQFILSSKKLLLSDSGFYLCAWSDPGQGLQPQHFGDGTRLSIL.

CDR3 DNA: TGCAGTGCTAAGAGATACGAGCAGTACTTC. It encodes CSAKRYEQYF. The rearrangement joins TRBV20-1 to TRBJ2-7; no firm D call. CDR3 length: 10 amino acids. V lost 4 bases, J lost 4 bases, and 5 bases lay in between. Germline V lookup: CDR1 DFQATT, CDR2 SNEGSKA (reference sequence).

The chain recombines TRBV4-2 with TRBJ2-3; unclear D gene. The germline V gene has CDR1 LGHNA and CDR2 YNFKEQ. With 1 base removed from V and 3 bases from J, the gap between germline ends came to 5 bases. The CDR3 totals 13 residues. The CDR3 reads CASSQVGTDTQYF. CDR3 bases: TGTGCCAGCAGCCAAGTGGGAACAGATACGCAGTATTTT.

The genes are TRBV20-1 and TRBJ2-1; 7 bases map to TRBD2. The CDR3 is 13 amino acids. V shed 4 bases, J shed 7 bases, and the junction held 7 bases outside the gene matches. Germline-derived CDR1 and CDR2 are DFQATT and SNEGSKA (reference sequence). The CDR3 nucleotides are TGCAGTGCTATAAGGGGAGGGCCTAATGAGCAGTTCTTC. This sequence encodes CSAIRGGPNEQFF.

This clonotype was picked up a small number of times. The J gene is TRBJ2-7, the V gene TRBV20-1; tentatively, D is TRBD1 (5 bases). CDR3 length equals 14 residues. V lost 2 bases and J lost 5, with 16 bases in between. CDR1 DFQATT and CDR2 SNEGSKA come from the germline V gene (reference sequence). This chain's CDR3 is CSARLRGRVNEQYF. CDR3 in DNA: TGCAGTGCTAGACTTCGTGGCAGGGTAAACGAGCAGTACTTC.

In DNA, the CDR3 is TGTGCCAGCAGTTATGGACTCGCCGCCTACGAGCAGTACTTC. Encoded protein: CASSYGLAAYEQYF. The chain combines TRBV6-2 or TRBV6-3 with TRBJ2-7, with D possibly being TRBD2 (5 bases). CDR3 size: 14 residues. Between the trimmed V and J ends, which lost 3 bases and 2 bases, there was a span of 11 bases. Germline CDR1 MNHEY, CDR2 SVGEGT.

In this sample, this clonotype turned up a few times. The CDR3 region is CASSLNSGTEAFF. The CDR3 coding sequence is TGTGCCAGCAGCTTAAACAGTGGCACTGAAGCTTTCTTT. The V call is TRBV7-2, the J call TRBJ1-1, with D uncertain. Trimming shortened V by 2 bases and J by 4 bases, and 8 bases separated the two germline ends. The CDR3 consists of 13 residues. Germline CDR1 is SGHTA and CDR2 is FQGNSA.